Reported below is one TCR beta chain. Its antigen remains undetermined. Base qualities were left out, and no much larger clone turns up one base away. This entry comes from a study of blood T cell repertoires in COVID-19 (dated by TCRdb to 2019 to 2021). For the study in its entirety: Samples from collaborators originated in the United States, Italy and Spain and spanned both the acute and convalescent phases of COVID-19. The prospective study material was composed of cDNA or gDNA derived from T cells, B-cell-depleted T cells, or PBMCs. Subjects who had been exposed to COVID-19, were actively infected with it, or had recovered from it provided the deeply sampled blood TCRbeta repertoires that made up the dataset. A freely available public database, intended as a resource for researchers studying the immune response to SARS-CoV-2, is where the repertoires were released. Samples were obtained from the ongoing ImmuneRACE study (first 160 participants) and from 1,000 to 1,500 subjects provided by 6 global collaborators. The sample metadata nearly always contained a de-identified subject ID, COVID-19 status, age in years and sex. Where available, HLA class I and class II types were taken from metadata supplied by the sample provider and were not determined by assay-based typing.

TCRbeta CDR3 regions were amplified from genomic DNA by means of the immunoSEQ Assay, a bias-controlled multiplex PCR. As for the original processing: The number of nucleated cells in each sample was estimated from the amplification of reference gene primers within the assay. To quantify the absolute abundance of each unique TCRbeta CDR3 rearrangement, sequence reads were collapsed and filtered. Productive Simpson clonality was computed per sample as the square root of Simpson's diversity index over productive rearrangements. The table was pulled from immuneACCESS by TCRdb, which kept in-frame rearrangements only. Such tables lose some clones; where checked, under half of the loss comes from unresolved V genes, and the rest has no known cause. V, J and clone size are taken as reported in that table, and D and trimming were inferred from the DNA itself. A total of some 39,000 clones appear in this sample, just over 85% of them only once. The ten biggest clones cover under 5.5% of the sample.

Whole blood was collected in K2EDTA tubes by collaborating institutions according to the institutions' own protocols. For TCRbeta analysis, collaborators shipped samples as frozen whole blood, isolated PBMCs, or DNA extracted from either of those sample types. Including the terminal cysteine and phenylalanine, the CDR3 comprises 16 residues. The DNA shown is the 48-base CDR3, in frame from base 1. CDR1 and CDR2, looked up from the germline V gene, are SGHAT and FQNNGV. V trim: 5 bases; J trim: 6 bases; unmatched bases: 13. Points the paper makes about the study in general: The quantity of clinical and demographic metadata differed by source and by participant and was supplied without curation.

This sequence uses TRBV11-2 and TRBJ2-3; 8 junctional bases match TRBD2. The sequenced material came from peripheral blood. The sequence was obtained from a man aged 35-49 years with active COVID-19. The nucleotides are TGTGCCAGCAGCCCCTCGGTGGTAGCGGGAATGGATACGCAGTATTTT. This translates into CASSPSVVAGMDTQYF.